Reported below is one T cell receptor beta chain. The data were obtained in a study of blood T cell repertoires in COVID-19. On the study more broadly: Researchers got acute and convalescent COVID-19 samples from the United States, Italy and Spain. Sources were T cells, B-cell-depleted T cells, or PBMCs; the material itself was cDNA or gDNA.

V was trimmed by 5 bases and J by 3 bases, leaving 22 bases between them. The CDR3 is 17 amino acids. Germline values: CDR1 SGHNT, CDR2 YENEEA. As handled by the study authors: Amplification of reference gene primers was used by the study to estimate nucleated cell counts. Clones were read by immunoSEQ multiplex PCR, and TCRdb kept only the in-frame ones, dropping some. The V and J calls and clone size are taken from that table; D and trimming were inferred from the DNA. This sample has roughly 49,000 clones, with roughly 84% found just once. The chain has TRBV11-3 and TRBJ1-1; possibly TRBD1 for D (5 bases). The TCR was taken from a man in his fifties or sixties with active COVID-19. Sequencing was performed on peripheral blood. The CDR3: CASSPWGRGPGDTEAFF. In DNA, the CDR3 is TGTGCCAGCAGCCCCTGGGGAAGGGGCCCTGGGGACACTGAAGCTTTCTTT.